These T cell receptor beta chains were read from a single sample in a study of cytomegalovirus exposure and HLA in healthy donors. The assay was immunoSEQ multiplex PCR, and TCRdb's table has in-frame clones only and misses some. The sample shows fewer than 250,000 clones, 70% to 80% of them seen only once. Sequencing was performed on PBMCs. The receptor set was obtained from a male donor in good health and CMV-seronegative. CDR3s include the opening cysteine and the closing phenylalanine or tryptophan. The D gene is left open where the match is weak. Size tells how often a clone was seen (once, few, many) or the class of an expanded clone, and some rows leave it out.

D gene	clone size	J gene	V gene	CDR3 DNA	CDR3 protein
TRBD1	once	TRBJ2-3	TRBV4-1	TGCGCCAGCAGCCAAGAAGGGAACAGGGGGTGGACAGATACGCAGTATTTT	CASSQEGNRGWTDTQYF
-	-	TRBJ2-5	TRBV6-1	TGTGCCAGCAGTGAACTCGCTAGCTCCCCAACCGAGACCCAGTACTTC	CASSELASSPTETQYF
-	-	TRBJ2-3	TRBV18	TGTGCCAGCTCATCACCCGTCCAGGGGCGCGATACGCAGTATTTT	CASSSPVQGRDTQYF
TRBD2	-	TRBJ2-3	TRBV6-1	TGTGCCATTCCGGGACTAGCGGGAGGGCCAGATACGCAGTATTTT	CAIPGLAGGPDTQYF
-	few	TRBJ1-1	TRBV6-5	TGTGCCAGCAGTATTCAGGGGCGCAGGGACACTGAAGCTTTCTTT	CASSIQGRRDTEAFF
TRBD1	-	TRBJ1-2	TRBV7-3	TGTGCCAGCAGCCTTAACCAGGGGGCGGGCTACACCTTC	CASSLNQGAGYTF
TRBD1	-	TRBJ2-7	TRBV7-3	TGTGCCAGCAGCTCCCTTATGGACAGGGGGCCTTACGAGCAGTACTTC	CASSSLMDRGPYEQYF
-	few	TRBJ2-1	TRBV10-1	TGCGCCAGCAGTGAGCGGGAGTACAATGAGCAGTTCTTC	CASSEREYNEQFF
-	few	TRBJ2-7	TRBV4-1	TGCGCCAGCAGCCAAATAACAGGATTGCGACGCGAGCAGTACTTC	CASSQITGLRREQYF
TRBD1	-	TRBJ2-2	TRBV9	TGTGCCAGCAGCGGAACGCCAGGGGGAATCGGGGAGCTGTTTTTT	CASSGTPGGIGELFF
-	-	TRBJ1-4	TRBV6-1	TGTGCCAGCAGGGAATTCGATATACCCGGAAAACTGTTTTTT	CASREFDIPGKLFF
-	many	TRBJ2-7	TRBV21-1	TGTGCCAGCAGCAAAAATCCAAAGGGACAGGGGATCTACGAGCAGTACTTC	CASSKNPKGQGIYEQYF
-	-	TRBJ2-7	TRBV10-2	TGCGCCAGCAGTGGAAATGCGGGGAGAATACGGGAGCAGTACTTC	CASSGNAGRIREQYF
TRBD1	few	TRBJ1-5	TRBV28	TGTGCCAGCAGTTTTACAGGGGCCTTCAATCAGCCCCAGCATTTT	CASSFTGAFNQPQHF
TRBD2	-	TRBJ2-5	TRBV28	TGTGCCAGCAGTCTAAGCGGACTAGCGGGAGTAGAGACCCAGTACTTC	CASSLSGLAGVETQYF
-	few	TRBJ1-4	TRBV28	TGTGCCAGCAGCACAGCTTGGCCTCTTGAAAAACTGTTTTTT	CASSTAWPLEKLFF
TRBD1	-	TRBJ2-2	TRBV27	TGTGCCAGCAGGACGACAGGGCTTCTCACCGGGGAGCTGTTTTTT	CASRTTGLLTGELFF
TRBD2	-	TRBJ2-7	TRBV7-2	TGTGCCAGCAGCTTTAGCGGGTACGAGCAGTACTTC	CASSFSGYEQYF
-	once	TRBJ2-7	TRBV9	TGTGCCAGCAGCACCGATTTCGGAGGGGACGACGAGCAGTACTTC	CASSTDFGGDDEQYF
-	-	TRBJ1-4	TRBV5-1	TGCGCCAGCAGCTTGTTAGGCGGGGATGGTGAAAAACTGTTTTTT	CASSLLGGDGEKLFF
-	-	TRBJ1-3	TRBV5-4	TGTGCCAGCAGCCCCGCTGGACAGCTGAACTCTGGAAACACCATATATTTT	CASSPAGQLNSGNTIYF
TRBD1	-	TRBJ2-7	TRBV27	TGTGCCAGCAGCTTCCGGGACAGGGAACGGTACGAGCAGTACTTC	CASSFRDRERYEQYF
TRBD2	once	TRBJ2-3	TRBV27	TGTGCCAGCAGTCAAAGGGGCGGGAGGCGGAGCACAGATACGCAGTATTTT	CASSQRGGRRSTDTQYF
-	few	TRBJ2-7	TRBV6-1	TGTGCCAGCAGAATACAGCAGGGCCTTACCTACGAGCAGTACTTC	CASRIQQGLTYEQYF
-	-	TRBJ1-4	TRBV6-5	TGTGCCAGCAGTAGAACCGGGAGGGAAAAACTGTTTTTT	CASSRTGREKLFF
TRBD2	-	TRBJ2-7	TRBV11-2	TGTGCCAGCAGCTTAGATCTTTGGGGGGGGGAGCAGTACTTC	CASSLDLWGGEQYF
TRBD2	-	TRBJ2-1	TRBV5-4	TGTGCCAGCAGCCGGACTAGCGGGACTTACAATGAGCAGTTCTTC	CASSRTSGTYNEQFF
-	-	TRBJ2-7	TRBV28	TGTGCCAGCAGTTTACCCAACCGCCCAGGGAGGACCTACGAGCAGTACTTC	CASSLPNRPGRTYEQYF
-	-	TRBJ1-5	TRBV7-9	TGTGCCAGCACCCAGGATAGCAATCAGCCCCAGCATTTT	CASTQDSNQPQHF
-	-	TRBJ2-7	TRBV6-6	TGTGCCAGCAGTTGGCTGGGGGGAAGCTCCTACGAGCAGTACTTC	CASSWLGGSSYEQYF
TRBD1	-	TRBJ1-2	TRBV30	TGTGCCTACTCCCGGGACAGCTATGGCTACACCTTC	CAYSRDSYGYTF
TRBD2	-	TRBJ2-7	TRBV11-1	TGTGCCAGCAGCTTTGGGGGGGACTCCTACGAGCAGTACTTC	CASSFGGDSYEQYF
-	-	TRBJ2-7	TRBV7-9	TGTGCCAGCAGCCCGTCTAACAGGGCGCTTTACTACTACGAGCAGTACTTC	CASSPSNRALYYYEQYF
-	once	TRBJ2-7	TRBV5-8	TGTGCCAGCAGCTTCCAGGACAGTTTCTACGAGCAGTACTTC	CASSFQDSFYEQYF
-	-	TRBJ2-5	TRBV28	TGTGCCAGCAGGGGACCTTTAGGGGGAGAGACCCAGTACTTC	CASRGPLGGETQYF
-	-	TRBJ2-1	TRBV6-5	TGTGCCAGCAGCTTGTCGAATGAGCAGTTCTTC	CASSLSNEQFF
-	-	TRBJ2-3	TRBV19	TGTGCCAGTAGTTCGGGACTGGTCACAGATACGCAGTATTTT	CASSSGLVTDTQYF
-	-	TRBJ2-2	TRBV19	TGTGCCAGTAGCTCGAGGGCCAGGTCGGCCGGGGAGCTGTTTTTT	CASSSRARSAGELFF
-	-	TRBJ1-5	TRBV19	TGTGCCAGTAGTTGGACAGACAATCAGCCCCAGCATTTT	CASSWTDNQPQHF
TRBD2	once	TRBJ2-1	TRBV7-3	TGTGCCAGCAGCCCGCAACTAGCGGGGAAGAATGAGCAGTTCTTC	CASSPQLAGKNEQFF
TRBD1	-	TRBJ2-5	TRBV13	TGTGCCAGCAGAGACGGACAGGGCGTTACGTGGACCCAGTACTTC	CASRDGQGVTWTQYF
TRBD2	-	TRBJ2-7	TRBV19	TGTGCCAGTAGTATGGGGGGGACCCCCTACGAGCAGTACTTC	CASSMGGTPYEQYF
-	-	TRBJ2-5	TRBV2	TGTGCCAGCAGTTTCAGGCCCTTGGTGACCCAGTACTTC	CASSFRPLVTQYF
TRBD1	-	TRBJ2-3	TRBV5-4	TGTGCCAGCAGCTTGGTGGGTACAGGGGTGAGCACACACCAAGATACGCAGTATTTT	CASSLVGTGVSTHQDTQYF
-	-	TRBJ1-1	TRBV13	TGTGCCAGCAGCATCGGACACATAGACTTAGAAGCTTTCTTT	CASSIGHIDLEAFF
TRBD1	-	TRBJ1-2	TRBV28	TGTGCCAGCAGTATCGTCGGGACAGGGGACTATGGCTACACCTTC	CASSIVGTGDYGYTF